A single sample gave rise to the 7 T cell receptor beta chains below, sequenced in a study of blood T cell repertoires in COVID-19. Here immunoSEQ multiplex PCR was the method, and the copy in TCRdb shows in-frame clones only, minus some. The profile shows fewer than 400,000 clones, roughly 85% of them singletons. The sequencing input was PBMCs or T cells enriched from blood (not recorded which). These receptors were taken from a woman in her 30s who had been exposed to COVID-19.

The rearrangement uses TRBV24-1 and TRBJ2-2, with TRBD2 as a possible D gene (6 bases). V was trimmed by 2 bases and J by 1 base, leaving 13 bases between them. This CDR3 has 17 residues. Germline loops: CDR1 KGHDR, CDR2 SFDVKD. The CDR3 DNA is TGTGCCACCAGTGATTCCATCAGCGGGTGGAACACCGGGGAGCTGTTTTTT. Translating it yields CATSDSISGWNTGELFF.

The rearrangement links TRBV9 to TRBJ1-2; D remains unclear. CDR1 is SGDLS, CDR2 YYNGEE, per germline. The germline V and J ends were trimmed by 0 bases and 6 bases, with 15 bases remaining between them. The CDR3 spans 15 residues. The CDR3 sequence: CASSVDVTSRDGYTF. DNA for the CDR3: TGTGCCAGCAGCGTAGACGTTACCTCGCGTGATGGCTACACCTTC. The whole variable domain, remainder taken from reference TRBV9 and TRBJ1-2, is DSGVTQTPKHLITATGQRVTLRCSPRSGDLSVYWYQQSLDQGLQFLIQYYNGEERAKGNILERFSAQQFPDLHSELNLSSLELGDSALYFCASSVDVTSRDGYTFGSGTRLTVV.

The CDR3 is CASSILTGGKGYTDTQYF. CDR3 in DNA: TGTGCCAGTAGTATATTGACGGGAGGGAAGGGGTACACAGATACGCAGTATTTT. The chain couples TRBV19 to TRBJ2-3, with 8 bases matching TRBD2. Trimming removed 2 bases from V and 2 bases from J; junction bases left unmatched: 12. The CDR3 totals 18 residues. Germline CDR1 LNHDA, CDR2 SQIVND (reference sequence).

This chain uses TRBV5-1 with TRBJ2-7; 8 nucleotides line up with TRBD2. The CDR3 is made up of 14 amino acids. Germline V gene lookup returns CDR1 SGHRS and CDR2 YFSETQ. Trimming at V came to 4 bases and at J to 2 bases, leaving 5 bases not matched to a gene. In DNA form, the CDR3 reads TGCGCCAGCAGCAAGCTAGCGGGTACCTACGAGCAGTACTTC. Amino acids: CASSKLAGTYEQYF. Based on the CDR3 plus reference TRBV5-1 and TRBJ2-7, the full variable domain is KAGVTQTPRYLIKTRGQQVTLSCSPISGHRSVSWYQQTPGQGLQFLFEYFSETQRNKGNFPGRFSGRQFSNSRSEMNVSTLELGDSALYLCASSKLAGTYEQYFGPGTRLTVT.

This clone was counted only a few times. The rearrangement joins TRBV19 to TRBJ2-1, with TRBD2 as a possible D gene (6 bases). The CDR3 extends over 16 amino acids. Germline V gene data show CDR1 as LNHDA and CDR2 as SQIVND (reference sequence). V gave up 2 bases and J gave up 0 bases, with 11 bases separating them. The CDR3 DNA reads TGTGCCAGTAGTATATTCCGGGGGAGCTCCTACAATGAGCAGTTCTTC. It codes for CASSIFRGSSYNEQFF.

CDR3 amino acids: CATSRTGVNEQFF. The CDR3 coding sequence is TGTGCCACCAGTCGGACAGGGGTCAATGAGCAGTTCTTC. The V and J genes are TRBV24-1 and TRBJ2-1, with TRBD1 matching over 9 bases. Unmatched junction bases numbered 2, after V lost 6 bases and J lost 6 bases. Germline V gives CDR1 KGHDR, CDR2 SFDVKD. The CDR3 is 13 residues long.

This clone was recorded once. This sequence joins TRBV30 and TRBJ1-2; possibly TRBD1 for D (6 bases). Trimming cost V 4 bases and J 6 bases, with 12 bases left between them. Germline CDR1 GTSNPN, CDR2 SVGIG (reference sequence). The CDR3 runs 12 residues. CDR3 sequence reads: CAWTARGDGYTF. CDR3 in DNA: TGTGCCTGGACTGCCAGGGGTGATGGCTACACCTTC.